This record looks at one T cell receptor beta chain sequence and its context. Its specificity is unknown. This sample stems from a study of response to subunit inactivated influenza vaccine. One entry per CDR3 protein, called by TCRdb with MiXCR from the RT-PCR reads. The sample contains 590,000 or so distinct CDR3 sequences, about 15% of which appear only once. Overall study findings and caveats: Each seasonal influenza vaccination recruits few new T cells, the authors suggested.

Sequencing used PBMCs from blood, obtained 14 days before vaccination. The origin of this receptor is a middle-aged man who received an inactivated influenza vaccine.

The CDR3 sequence is CSARGYSNQPQYF. The DNA of the CDR3 is TGCAGTGCTAGGGGGTATAGCAATCAGCCCCAGTATTTT. The chain uses TRBV20-1 and TRBJ1-5; D unclear. Judging by the DNA end, TRBJ2-3 fits better; the J call may be wrong. Looked up from germline, CDR1 is DFQATT and CDR2 is SNEGSKA (reference sequence). The CDR3 loop spans 13 amino acids.